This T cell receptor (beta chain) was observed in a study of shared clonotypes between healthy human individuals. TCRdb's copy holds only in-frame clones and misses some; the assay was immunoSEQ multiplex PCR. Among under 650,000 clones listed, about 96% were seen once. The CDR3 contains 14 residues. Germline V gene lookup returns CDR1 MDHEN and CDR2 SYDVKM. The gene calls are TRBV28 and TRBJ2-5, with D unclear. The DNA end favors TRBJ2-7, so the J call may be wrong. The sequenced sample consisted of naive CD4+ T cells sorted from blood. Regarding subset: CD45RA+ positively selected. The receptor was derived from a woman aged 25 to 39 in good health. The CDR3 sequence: CASSFGPPFDEQYF. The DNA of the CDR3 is TGTGCCAGCAGTTTCGGTCCACCCTTTGACGAGCAGTACTTC.